This T cell receptor (beta chain) came from a study of CD8+CD57+ T cells in acquired aplastic anemia (dated by TCRdb to the late 2010s). Background for the entire study: A mean of around 3.3 ug of DNA, ranging from roughly 0.17 to 30 ug, was extracted from sorted CD4+ and CD8+ cells.

In this study, sorted CD4+ and CD8+ T cells from the blood of healthy subjects and of severe aplastic anemia patients had their TCR repertoires deep-sequenced. Ficoll-Paque density gradient centrifugation was used to isolate peripheral blood mononuclear cells. CD4+ and CD8+ T cells were sorted by FACS or magnetic beads before DNA extraction. Summary of the overall study and its limitations: Patients and healthy controls showed no significant difference in CD8+ Simpson's diversity (P=0.060). Around 31 CD8+ CDR3 sequences were shared between patients and controls but appeared highly expressed in patients and within their immunodominant clones.

TCR beta VDJ combination and CDR3 sequence profiling used genomic DNA as the template. An Illumina HiSeq 2000 was used for TCR repertoire sequencing. In the authors' own workflow: TRBV/TRBJ rearrangement plots, CDR3 size and DJ length profiles, and Simpson's diversity index were used to evaluate the repertoires. The most abundant DNA sequence in the deep sequencing data was taken as the immunodominant clone. CDR3 amino acid sequences were checked for sharing between subjects and were compared against published repertoires and the VDJdb database. In TCRdb, the public reads were trimmed at Q25 with fastp and aligned with MiXCR, with productive beta chains retained. Duplicate CDR3 protein sequences are folded into a single record with the most common DNA and genes. TCRdb's processing, not the authors' own work, is the source of the V and J calls. The sample profile shows 250,000 to 300,000 distinct CDR3 sequences; 55% to 60% of them were found once. The ten largest account for around 8% of the sample.

As concerns this clonotype: Its antigen is not yet known. The record has no base qualities; no much larger clone is one base away.

The CDR3 runs 11 residues from the cysteine to the phenylalanine. Only CDR3 DNA is held: 33 bases, read in frame from base 1. The V end loses 6 bases and the J end loses 8 bases, and a stretch of 10 bases separates them. Specimen: sorted CD4+, CD8+, or CD8+CD57+ T cells (not recorded which) from PBMCs. The TCR originated in a human donor with severe aplastic anemia or a healthy control (not recorded which). The chain is encoded by TRBV12-3 or TRBV12-4 joined to TRBJ1-2; the D gene lacks a confident call. CDR3 reads: CASSPPGGYTF. In nucleotide form, the sequence is TGTGCCAGCAGCCCACCCGGCGGCTACACCTTC.